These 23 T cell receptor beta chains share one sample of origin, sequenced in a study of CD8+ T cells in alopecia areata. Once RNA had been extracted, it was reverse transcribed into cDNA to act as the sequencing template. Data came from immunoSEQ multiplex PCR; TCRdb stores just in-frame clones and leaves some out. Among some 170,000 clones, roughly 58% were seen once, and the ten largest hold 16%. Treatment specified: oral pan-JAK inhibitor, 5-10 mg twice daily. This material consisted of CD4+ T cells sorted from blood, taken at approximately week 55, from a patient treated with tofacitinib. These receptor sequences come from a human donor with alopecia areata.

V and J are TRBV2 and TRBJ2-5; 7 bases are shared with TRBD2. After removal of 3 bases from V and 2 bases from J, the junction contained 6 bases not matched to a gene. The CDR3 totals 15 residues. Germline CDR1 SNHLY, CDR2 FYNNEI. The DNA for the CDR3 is TGTGCCAGCAGTGACAGCGGGGCCTATCAAGAGACCCAGTACTTC. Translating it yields CASSDSGAYQETQYF.

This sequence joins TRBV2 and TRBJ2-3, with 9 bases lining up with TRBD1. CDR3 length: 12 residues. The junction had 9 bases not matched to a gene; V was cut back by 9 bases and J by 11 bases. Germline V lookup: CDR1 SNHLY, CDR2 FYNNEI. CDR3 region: CASGTGIGGQYF. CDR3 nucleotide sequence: TGTGCCAGTGGGACAGGGATTGGTGGGCAGTATTTT.

The CDR3 DNA sequence: TGTGCCAGCAGCTTAGTCCCCCCGGAGACCCAGTACTTC. Translated: CASSLVPPETQYF. The J gene is TRBJ2-5, the V gene TRBV7-9; D gene ambiguous. This CDR3 comprises 13 residues. Trimming removed 1 base from V and 5 bases from J, with 8 bases in between. Germline CDR1 SEHNR, CDR2 FQNEAQ (reference sequence).

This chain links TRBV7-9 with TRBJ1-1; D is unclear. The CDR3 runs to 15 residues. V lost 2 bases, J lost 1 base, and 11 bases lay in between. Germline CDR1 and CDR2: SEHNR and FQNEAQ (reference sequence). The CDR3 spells CASSLFGRTNTEAFF. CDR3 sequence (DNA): TGTGCCAGCAGCTTATTCGGCAGAACGAACACTGAAGCTTTCTTT. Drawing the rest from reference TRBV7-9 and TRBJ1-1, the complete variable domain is DTGVSQNPRHKITKRGQNVTFRCDPISEHNRLYWYRQTLGQGPEFLTYFQNEAQLEKSRLLSDRFSAERPKGSFSTLEIQRTEQGDSAMYLCASSLFGRTNTEAFFGQGTRLTVV.

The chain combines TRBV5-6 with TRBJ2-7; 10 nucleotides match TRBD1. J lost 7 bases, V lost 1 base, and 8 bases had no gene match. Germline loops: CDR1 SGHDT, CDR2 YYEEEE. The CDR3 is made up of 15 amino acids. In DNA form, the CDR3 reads TGTGCCAGCAGCTTGTCGGGGACAGGGGCAAGGGAGCAGTACTTC. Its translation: CASSLSGTGAREQYF.

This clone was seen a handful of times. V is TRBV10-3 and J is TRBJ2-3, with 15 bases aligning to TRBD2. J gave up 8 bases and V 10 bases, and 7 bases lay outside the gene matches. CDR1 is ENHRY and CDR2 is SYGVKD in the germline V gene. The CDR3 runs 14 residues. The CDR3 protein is CATGLAGGSGTQYF. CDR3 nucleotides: TGTGCCACAGGACTAGCGGGGGGGTCAGGTACGCAGTATTTT.

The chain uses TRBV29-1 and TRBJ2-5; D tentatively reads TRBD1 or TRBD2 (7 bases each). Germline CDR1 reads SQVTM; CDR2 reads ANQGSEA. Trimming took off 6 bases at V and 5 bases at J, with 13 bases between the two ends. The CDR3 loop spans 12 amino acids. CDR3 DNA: TGCAGCGTAAATCAGGGGGGGGAGACCCAGTACTTC. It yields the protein CSVNQGGETQYF.

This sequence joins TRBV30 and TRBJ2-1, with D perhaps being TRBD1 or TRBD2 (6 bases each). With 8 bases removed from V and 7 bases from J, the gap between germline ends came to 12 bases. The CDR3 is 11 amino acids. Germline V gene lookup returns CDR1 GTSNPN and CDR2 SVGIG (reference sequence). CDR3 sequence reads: CARGGRNEQFF. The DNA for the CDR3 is TGTGCCAGAGGGGGGAGGAATGAGCAGTTCTTC.

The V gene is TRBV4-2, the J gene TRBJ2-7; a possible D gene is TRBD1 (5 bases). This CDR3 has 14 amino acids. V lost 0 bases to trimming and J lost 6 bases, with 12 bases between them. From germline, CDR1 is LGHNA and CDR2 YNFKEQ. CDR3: CASSQELGQGEQYF. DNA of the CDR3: TGTGCCAGCAGCCAAGAGCTGGGGCAGGGCGAGCAGTACTTC.

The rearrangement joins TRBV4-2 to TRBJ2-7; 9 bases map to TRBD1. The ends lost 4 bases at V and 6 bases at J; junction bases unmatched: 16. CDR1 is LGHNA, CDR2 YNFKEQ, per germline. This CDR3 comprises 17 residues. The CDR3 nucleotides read TGTGCCAGCAGCCGATCCGGGGCGGGACAGGGTTTAAGCGAGCAGTACTTC. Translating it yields CASSRSGAGQGLSEQYF.

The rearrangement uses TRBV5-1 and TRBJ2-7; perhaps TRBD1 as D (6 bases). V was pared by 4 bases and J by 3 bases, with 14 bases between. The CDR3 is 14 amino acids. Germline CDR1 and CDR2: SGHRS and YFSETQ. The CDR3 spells CASSPSTGIYEQYF. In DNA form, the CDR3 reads TGCGCCAGCAGCCCCAGCACAGGGATCTACGAGCAGTACTTC.

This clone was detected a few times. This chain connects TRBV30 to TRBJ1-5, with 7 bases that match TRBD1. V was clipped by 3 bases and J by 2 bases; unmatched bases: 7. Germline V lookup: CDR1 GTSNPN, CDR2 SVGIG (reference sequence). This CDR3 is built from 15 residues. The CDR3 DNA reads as TGTGCCTGGAGGGAGACAGGGAATGGCAATCAGCCCCAGCATTTT. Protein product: CAWRETGNGNQPQHF.

The CDR3 here is CASSPRGADGELFF. The CDR3 nucleotides are TGTGCCAGCAGTCCCAGGGGAGCGGACGGGGAGCTGTTTTTT. This rearrangement joins TRBV2 to TRBJ2-2; possibly TRBD1 for D (6 bases). The V end was cut by 5 bases, the J end by 7 bases, with 14 bases between. The V gene's germline CDR1 is SNHLY and CDR2 FYNNEI. The CDR3 covers 14 residues.

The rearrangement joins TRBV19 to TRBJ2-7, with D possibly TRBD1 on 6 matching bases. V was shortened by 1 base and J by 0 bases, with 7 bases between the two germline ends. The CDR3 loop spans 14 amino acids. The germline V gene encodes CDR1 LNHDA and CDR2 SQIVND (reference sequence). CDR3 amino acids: CASSIVGGSYEQYF. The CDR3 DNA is TGTGCCAGTAGTATAGTAGGGGGCTCCTACGAGCAGTACTTC.

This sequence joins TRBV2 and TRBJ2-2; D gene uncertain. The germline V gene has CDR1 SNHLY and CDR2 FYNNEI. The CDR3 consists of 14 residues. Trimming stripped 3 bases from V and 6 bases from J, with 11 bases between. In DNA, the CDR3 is TGTGCCAGCAGTGAGATTCCCTGGGCCGGGGAGCTGTTTTTT. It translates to CASSEIPWAGELFF.

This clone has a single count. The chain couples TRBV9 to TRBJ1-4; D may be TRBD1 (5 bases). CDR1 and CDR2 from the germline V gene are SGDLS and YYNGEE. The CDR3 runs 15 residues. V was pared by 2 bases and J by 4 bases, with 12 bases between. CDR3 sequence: CASSVERGGNEKLFF. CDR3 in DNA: TGTGCCAGCAGCGTCGAGAGGGGCGGTAATGAAAAACTGTTTTTT.

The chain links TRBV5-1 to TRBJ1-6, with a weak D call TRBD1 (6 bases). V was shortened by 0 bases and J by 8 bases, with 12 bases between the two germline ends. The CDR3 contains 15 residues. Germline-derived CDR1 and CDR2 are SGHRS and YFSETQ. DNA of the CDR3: TGCGCCAGCAGCTTGGTATGGGGGCTGGATTCACCCCTCCACTTT. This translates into CASSLVWGLDSPLHF.

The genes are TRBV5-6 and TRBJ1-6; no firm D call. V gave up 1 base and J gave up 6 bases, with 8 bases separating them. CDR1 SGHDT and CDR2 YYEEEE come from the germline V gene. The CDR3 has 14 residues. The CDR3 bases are TGTGCCAGCAGCTTGTATCAGATTAATTCACCCCTCCACTTT. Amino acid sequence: CASSLYQINSPLHF.

CDR3 in amino acids: CSVVLAGDYNEQFF. The CDR3 nucleotides are TGCAGCGTTGTTTTGGCAGGGGATTACAATGAGCAGTTCTTC. The chain joins TRBV29-1 to TRBJ2-1; D may be TRBD1 (6 bases). The CDR3 has 14 residues. Looked up from germline, CDR1 is SQVTM and CDR2 is ANQGSEA. V lost 4 bases to trimming and J lost 4 bases, with 14 bases between them.

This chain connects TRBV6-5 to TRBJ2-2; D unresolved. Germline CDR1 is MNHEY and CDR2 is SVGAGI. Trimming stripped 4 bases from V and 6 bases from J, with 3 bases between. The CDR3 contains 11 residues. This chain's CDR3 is CASSSPGELFF. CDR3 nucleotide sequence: TGTGCCAGCAGTTCCCCCGGGGAGCTGTTTTTT.

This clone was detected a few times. This CDR3 is CASSPFAWQEDDEQYF. CDR3 nucleotides: TGTGCCAGCAGCCCCTTCGCGTGGCAGGAAGACGACGAGCAGTACTTC. V is TRBV7-9 and J is TRBJ2-7; D is ambiguous. Trimming took off 5 bases at V and 5 bases at J, with 22 bases between the two ends. Germline lookup yields CDR1 SEHNR and CDR2 FQNEAQ (reference sequence). The CDR3 consists of 16 residues.

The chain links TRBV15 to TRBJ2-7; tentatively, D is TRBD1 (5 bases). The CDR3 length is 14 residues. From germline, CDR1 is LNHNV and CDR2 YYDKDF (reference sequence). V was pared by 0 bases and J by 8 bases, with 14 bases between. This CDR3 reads CATSRDQAGFKQYF. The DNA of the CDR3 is TGTGCCACCAGCAGAGACCAAGCAGGGTTCAAGCAGTACTTC.

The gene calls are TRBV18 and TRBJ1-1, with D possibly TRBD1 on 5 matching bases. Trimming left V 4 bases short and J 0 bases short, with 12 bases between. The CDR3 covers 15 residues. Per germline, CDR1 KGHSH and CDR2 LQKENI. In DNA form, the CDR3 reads TGTGCCAGCTCACGTGACAGCCACATGAACACTGAAGCTTTCTTT. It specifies CASSRDSHMNTEAFF. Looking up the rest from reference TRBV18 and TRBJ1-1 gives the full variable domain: NAGVMQNPRHLVRRRGQEARLRCSPMKGHSHVYWYRQLPEEGLKFMVYLQKENIIDESGMPKERFSAEFPKEGPSILRIQQVVRGDSAAYFCASSRDSHMNTEAFFGQGTRLTVV.